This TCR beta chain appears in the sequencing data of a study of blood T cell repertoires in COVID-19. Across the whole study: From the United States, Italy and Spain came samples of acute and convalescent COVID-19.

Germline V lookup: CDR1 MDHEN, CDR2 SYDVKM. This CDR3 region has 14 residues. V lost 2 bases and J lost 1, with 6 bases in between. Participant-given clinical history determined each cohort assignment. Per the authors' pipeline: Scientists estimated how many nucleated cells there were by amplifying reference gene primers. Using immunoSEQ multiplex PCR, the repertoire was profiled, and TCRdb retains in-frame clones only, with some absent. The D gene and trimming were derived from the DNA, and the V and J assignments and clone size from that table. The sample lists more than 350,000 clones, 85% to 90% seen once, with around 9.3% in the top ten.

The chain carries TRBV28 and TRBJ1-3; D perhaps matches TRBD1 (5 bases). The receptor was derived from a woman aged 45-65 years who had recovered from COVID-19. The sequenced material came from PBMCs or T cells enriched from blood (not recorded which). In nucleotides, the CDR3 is TGTGCCAGCAGTTTACAGGGTTCTGGAAACACCATATATTTT. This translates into CASSLQGSGNTIYF.